This T cell receptor (beta chain) originates from a study of blood T cell repertoires in COVID-19. This CDR3 has 16 residues. With 2 bases clipped from V and 4 bases from J, the junction kept 7 bases outside the gene matches. Germline V gives CDR1 LGHDT, CDR2 YNNKEL (reference sequence). The protocol was immunoSEQ multiplex PCR, while the TCRdb copy is restricted to in-frame clones and leaves out a portion. The data show a few hundred thousand clones, with roughly 88% seen just once and roughly 1.9% held by the top ten. The clonotype originates from a woman aged 40 to 50 who had recovered from COVID-19. The rearrangement uses TRBV3-1 (or the pseudogene TRBV3-2) and TRBJ2-2, with 7 nucleotides matching TRBD2. Specimen: PBMCs or T cells enriched from blood (not recorded which). Here the CDR3 DNA reads TGTGCCAGCAGCCAATGGGCGGGAGTGGTCACCGGGGAGCTGTTTTTT. Its protein product is CASSQWAGVVTGELFF.